The sequence of this T cell receptor beta chain was determined in a study of T cells in localized non-small cell lung cancer. Regarding the study as a whole: Of the top 100 tumor clones, median around 62 were in adjacent lung, 25 to 30 among its top 100.

Clones were sequenced by immunoSEQ multiplex PCR, and TCRdb holds only the in-frame ones, with some missing. The table records about 47,000 clones, roughly 86% of them present only once. To note about this clone: Its antigen is undetermined.

Trimming cost V 9 bases and J 0 bases, with 10 bases left between them. Per the germline V gene, CDR1 is SGHNT and CDR2 is YYREEE (reference sequence). CDR3 length: 13 residues. This TCR was recovered from a man between 35 and 75 years old with stage II lung adenocarcinoma. Sequencing was performed on PBMCs, taken before any cancer treatment. V and J are TRBV5-4 and TRBJ1-3; D gene unclear. CDR3 DNA: TGTGCCATCCTGATCAACTCTGGAAACACCATATATTTT. Translated, it gives CAILINSGNTIYF.